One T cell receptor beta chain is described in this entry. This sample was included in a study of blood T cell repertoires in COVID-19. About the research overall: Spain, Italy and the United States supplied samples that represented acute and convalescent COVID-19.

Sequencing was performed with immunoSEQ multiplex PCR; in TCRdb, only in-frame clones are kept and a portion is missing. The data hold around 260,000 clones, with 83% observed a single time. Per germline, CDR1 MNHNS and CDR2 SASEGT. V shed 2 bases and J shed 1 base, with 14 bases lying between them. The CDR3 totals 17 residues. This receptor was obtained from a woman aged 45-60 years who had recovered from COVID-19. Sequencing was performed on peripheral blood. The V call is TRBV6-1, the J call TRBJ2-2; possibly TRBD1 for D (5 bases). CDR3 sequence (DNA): TGTGCCAGCAGTGAAAGGCATTGGGGCCGGAACACCGGGGAGCTGTTTTTT. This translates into CASSERHWGRNTGELFF.